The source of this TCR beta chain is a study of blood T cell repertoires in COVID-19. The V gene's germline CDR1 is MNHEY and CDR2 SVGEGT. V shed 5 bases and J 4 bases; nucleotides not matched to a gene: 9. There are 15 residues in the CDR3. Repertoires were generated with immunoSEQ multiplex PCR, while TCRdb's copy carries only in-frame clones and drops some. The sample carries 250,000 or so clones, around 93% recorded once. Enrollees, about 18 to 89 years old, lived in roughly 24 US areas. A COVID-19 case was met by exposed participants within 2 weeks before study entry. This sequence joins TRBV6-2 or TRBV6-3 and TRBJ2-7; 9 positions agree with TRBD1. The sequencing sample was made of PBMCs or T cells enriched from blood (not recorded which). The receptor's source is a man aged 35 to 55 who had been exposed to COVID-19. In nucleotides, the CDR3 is TGTGCCAGCAGTGGTTGGGACAGGGACGTATACGAGCAGTACTTC. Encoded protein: CASSGWDRDVYEQYF.